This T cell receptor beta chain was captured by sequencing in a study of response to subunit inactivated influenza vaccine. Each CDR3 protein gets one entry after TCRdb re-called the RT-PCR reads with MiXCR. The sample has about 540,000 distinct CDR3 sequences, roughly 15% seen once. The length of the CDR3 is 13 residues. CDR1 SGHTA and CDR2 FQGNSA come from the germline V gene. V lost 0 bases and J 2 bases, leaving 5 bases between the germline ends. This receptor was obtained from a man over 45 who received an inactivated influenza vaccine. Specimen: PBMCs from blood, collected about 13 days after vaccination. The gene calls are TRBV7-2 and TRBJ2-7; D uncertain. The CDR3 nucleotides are TGTGCCAGCAGCTTAGCTCACCCCTACGAGCAGTACTTC. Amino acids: CASSLAHPYEQYF.